This TCR beta chain comes out of a study of Ad26.COV2.S vaccination and SARS-CoV-2 variants. Overall study results and limits: Vaccine recipients had higher spike-specific TCR breadth than placebo recipients. Vaccine and placebo recipients had comparable breadth of non-spike TCRs.

This clone was detected many times. Its antigen is unknown. Only in-frame clones appear in the TCRdb table, and some are missing; sequencing was by immunoSEQ multiplex PCR. The table shows around 320,000 clones, with about 86% occurring only once. As for treatment: some 19 received Ad26.COV2.S at low or high dose, single or two shots; about 5 received placebo; per-sample allocation not given. Samples analyzed were those drawn on day 63 after the first vaccine or placebo injection. Trimming at V came to 7 bases and at J to 2 bases, leaving 7 bases not matched to a gene. The CDR3 is made up of 13 amino acids. Germline assignment: CDR1 SQVTM and CDR2 ANQGSEA.

This sequence joins TRBV29-1 and TRBJ1-2; 7 bases line up with TRBD1. Sequencing was performed on peripheral blood, taken in a trial of Ad26.COV2.S vaccine versus placebo. The receptor comes from a person aged 18-65 years who received the Ad26.COV2.S COVID-19 vaccine or a placebo. CDR3 coding DNA: TGCAGCGGTTCGGGGGACAGCAACTATGGCTACACCTTC. It codes for CSGSGDSNYGYTF.